This entry lists 6 T cell receptor beta chains sequenced from one sample in a study. A single record per CDR3 protein comes from TCRdb applying MiXCR to the 5' RACE reads. The table lists under 35,000 distinct CDR3 sequences, roughly a quarter of them singletons. Input material: memory CD4+ T cells sorted from blood. Subset reported: memory CD4+ T cells, CD4+CD45RO+CD25-. These receptors originate from a female donor with breast cancer.

The chain carries TRBV7-9 and TRBJ2-6, with D maybe TRBD1 (6 bases). Germline-derived CDR1 and CDR2 are SEHNR and FQNEAQ (reference sequence). V lost 8 bases and J 2 bases, leaving 16 bases between the germline ends. The CDR3 contains 16 residues. DNA of the CDR3: TGTGCCAGCGGCTCCCTTCAGGGGACTGGGGCCAACGTCCTGACTTTC. This encodes CASGSLQGTGANVLTF. Together with reference TRBV7-9 and TRBJ2-6, the CDR3 gives the full variable domain: DTGVSQNPRHKITKRGQNVTFRCDPISEHNRLYWYRQTLGQGPEFLTYFQNEAQLEKSRLLSDRFSAERPKGSFSTLEIQRTEQGDSAMYLCASGSLQGTGANVLTFGAGSRLTVL.

This clonotype has more than one count but fewer than ten. The V and J genes are TRBV20-1 and TRBJ2-3; 9 nucleotides align to TRBD1. The CDR3 covers 14 residues. CDR1 is DFQATT, CDR2 SNEGSKA, per germline (reference sequence). The V gene end was trimmed by 7 bases and the J gene end by 2 bases; junction bases not matched to a gene: 7. In DNA form, the CDR3 reads TGCAGTGGCGCCGGGACAGGGAACACAGATACGCAGTATTTT. Amino acids: CSGAGTGNTDTQYF.

In this sample, this clonotype turned up a few times. This rearrangement joins TRBV5-1 to TRBJ2-1; D tentatively fits TRBD1 or TRBD2 (5 bases each). The germline V and J ends were trimmed by 6 bases and 6 bases, with 19 bases remaining between them. The CDR3 is 15 amino acids. CDR1 is SGHRS and CDR2 is YFSETQ in the germline V gene. The CDR3 sequence: CASTHSPRGPNEQFF. CDR3 nucleotides: TGCGCCAGCACCCACTCCCCGAGGGGCCCCAATGAGCAGTTCTTC.

This clonotype was observed at least ten times. The rearrangement links TRBV20-1 to TRBJ2-7, with D possibly TRBD1 on 7 matching bases. The germline V gene encodes CDR1 DFQATT and CDR2 SNEGSKA (reference sequence). The CDR3 sequence is 13 residues long. V lost 7 bases to trimming and J lost 2 bases, with 15 bases between them. CDR3 in DNA: TGCAGTGGCGCGGGGACAGATCCCTACGAGCAGTACTTC. Protein: CSGAGTDPYEQYF.

The table lists this clonotype with a few counts. This chain uses TRBV29-1 with TRBJ2-3, with 9 bases fitting TRBD1. The V and J ends lost 7 bases and 5 bases, in that order; junction bases with no gene match: 7. CDR3 length equals 13 residues. The germline V gene has CDR1 SQVTM and CDR2 ANQGSEA. CDR3: CSAGQGIQDTQYF. CDR3 DNA: TGCAGCGCTGGACAGGGGATTCAAGATACGCAGTATTTT.

The genes are TRBV24-1 and TRBJ2-7; 10 nucleotides line up with TRBD1. Unmatched junction bases numbered 8, after V lost 3 bases and J lost 4 bases. The germline V gene encodes CDR1 KGHDR and CDR2 SFDVKD. This CDR3 has 16 residues. CDR3: CATSDTRTGGDYEQYF. The CDR3, as DNA: TGTGCCACCAGTGATACTAGGACAGGGGGAGATTACGAGCAGTACTTC.